The sequence of this TCR beta chain was determined in a study of PD-1 blockade in classical Hodgkin lymphoma. Looking at the study overall: Every 2 weeks, patients had 3 mg/kg nivolumab intravenously.

Each of the patients experienced relapse following autologous stem cell transplantation, and their brentuximab vedotin exposure differed. The CDR3 totals 15 residues. Trimming removed 2 bases from V and 4 bases from J; junction bases left unmatched: 2. Germline lookup yields CDR1 SGHTA and CDR2 FQGNSA. On this clone itself: The antigen remains unidentified.

General study points: Complete responders showed a baseline diversity that resembled the diversity of newly diagnosed patients. CD4+ but not CD8+ TCR diversity rose significantly by C4D1. Before treatment, TCR diversity in newly diagnosed patients was reportedly lower than in healthy donors.

The method was immunoSEQ multiplex PCR; TCRdb's version includes in-frame clones alone and lacks a portion of them. In the table there are 95,000 to 100,000 clones, roughly 89% of which are singletons. The J gene is TRBJ2-7, the V gene TRBV7-2; the match to TRBD2 covers 13 bases. The clonotype originates from a human donor with classical Hodgkin lymphoma. This specimen was peripheral blood mononuclear cells (PBMCs), taken before the second cycle of nivolumab. CDR3 loop: CASSLTGLAGYEQYF. For the CDR3, the DNA is TGTGCCAGCAGCTTAACGGGACTAGCGGGGTACGAGCAGTACTTC.